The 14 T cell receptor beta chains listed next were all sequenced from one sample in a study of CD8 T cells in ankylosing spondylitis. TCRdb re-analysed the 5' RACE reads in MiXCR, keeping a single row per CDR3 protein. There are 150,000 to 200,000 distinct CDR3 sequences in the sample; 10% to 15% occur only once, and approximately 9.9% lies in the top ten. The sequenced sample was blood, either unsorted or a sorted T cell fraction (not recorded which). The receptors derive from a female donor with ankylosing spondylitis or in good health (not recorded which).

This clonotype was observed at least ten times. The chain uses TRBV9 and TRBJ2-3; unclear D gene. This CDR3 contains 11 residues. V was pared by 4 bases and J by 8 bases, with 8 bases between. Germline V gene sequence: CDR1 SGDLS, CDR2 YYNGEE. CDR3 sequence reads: CASSNGGTQYF. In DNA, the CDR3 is TGTGCCAGCAGCAACGGCGGTACGCAGTATTTT.

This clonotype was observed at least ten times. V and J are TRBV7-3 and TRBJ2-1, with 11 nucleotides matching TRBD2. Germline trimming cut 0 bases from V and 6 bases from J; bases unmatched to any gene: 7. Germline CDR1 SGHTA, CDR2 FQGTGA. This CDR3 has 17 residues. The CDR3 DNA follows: TGTGCCAGCAGCTTAACGATAGCTAGCGGGAGGTTCAATGAGCAGTTCTTC. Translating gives CASSLTIASGRFNEQFF.

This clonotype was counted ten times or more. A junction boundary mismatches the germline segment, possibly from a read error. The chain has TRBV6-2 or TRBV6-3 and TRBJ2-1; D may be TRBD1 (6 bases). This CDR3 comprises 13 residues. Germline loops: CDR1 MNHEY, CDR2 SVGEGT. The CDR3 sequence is CASGYRENNEQFF. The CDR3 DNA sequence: TGTGCCAGCGGTTACAGGGAGAACAATGAGCAGTTCTTC.

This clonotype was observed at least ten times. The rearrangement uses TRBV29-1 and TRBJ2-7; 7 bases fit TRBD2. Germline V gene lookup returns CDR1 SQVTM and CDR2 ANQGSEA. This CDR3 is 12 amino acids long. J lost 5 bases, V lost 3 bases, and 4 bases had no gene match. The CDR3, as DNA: TGCAGCGTTGAGTCCAGCGGGAACGAGCAGTACTTC. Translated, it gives CSVESSGNEQYF.

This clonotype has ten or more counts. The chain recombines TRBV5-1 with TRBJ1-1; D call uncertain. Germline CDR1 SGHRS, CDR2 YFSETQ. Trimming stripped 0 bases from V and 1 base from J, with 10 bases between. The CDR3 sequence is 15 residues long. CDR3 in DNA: TGCGCCAGCAGCTTGGAGCCGCAGCCGAACACTGAAGCTTTCTTT. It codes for CASSLEPQPNTEAFF.

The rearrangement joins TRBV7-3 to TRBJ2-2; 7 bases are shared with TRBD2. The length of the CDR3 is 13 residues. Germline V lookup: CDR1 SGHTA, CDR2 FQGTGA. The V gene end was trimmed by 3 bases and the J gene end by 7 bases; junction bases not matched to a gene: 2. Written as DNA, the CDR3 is TGTGCCAGCAGCTTTAGCGGGTACGGGGAGCTGTTTTTT. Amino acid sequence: CASSFSGYGELFF. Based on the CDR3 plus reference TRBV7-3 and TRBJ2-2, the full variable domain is GAGVSQTPSNKVTEKGKYVELRCDPISGHTALYWYRQSLGQGPEFLIYFQGTGAADDSGLPNDRFFAVRPEGSVSTLKIQRTERGDSAVYLCASSFSGYGELFFGEGSRLTVL.

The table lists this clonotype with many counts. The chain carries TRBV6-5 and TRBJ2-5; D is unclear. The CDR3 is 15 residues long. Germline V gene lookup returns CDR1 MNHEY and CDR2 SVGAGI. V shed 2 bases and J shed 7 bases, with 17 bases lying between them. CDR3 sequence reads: CASSYTSGPWGTQYF. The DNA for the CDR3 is TGTGCCAGCAGTTACACCTCGGGCCCCTGGGGGACCCAGTACTTC.

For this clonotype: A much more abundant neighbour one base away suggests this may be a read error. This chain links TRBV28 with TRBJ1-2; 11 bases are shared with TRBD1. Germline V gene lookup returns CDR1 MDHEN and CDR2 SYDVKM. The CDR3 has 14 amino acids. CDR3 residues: CAIPRTGGDYGSTF. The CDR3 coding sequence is TGTGCCATACCAAGGACAGGGGGCGACTATGGCTCCACCTTC.

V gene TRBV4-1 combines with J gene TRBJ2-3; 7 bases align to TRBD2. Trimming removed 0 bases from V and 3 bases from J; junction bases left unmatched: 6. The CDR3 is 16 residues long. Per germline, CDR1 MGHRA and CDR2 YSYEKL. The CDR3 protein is CASSQDQGGGTDTQYF. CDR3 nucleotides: TGCGCCAGCAGCCAAGATCAAGGCGGGGGAACAGATACGCAGTATTTT.

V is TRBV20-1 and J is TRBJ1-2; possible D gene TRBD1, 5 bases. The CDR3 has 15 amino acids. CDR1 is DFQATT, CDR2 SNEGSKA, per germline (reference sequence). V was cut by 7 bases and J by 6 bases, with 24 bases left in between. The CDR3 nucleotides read TGCAGTGAGAAGGCAGGACAAACATCGGGACATGGCTACACCTTC. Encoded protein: CSEKAGQTSGHGYTF.

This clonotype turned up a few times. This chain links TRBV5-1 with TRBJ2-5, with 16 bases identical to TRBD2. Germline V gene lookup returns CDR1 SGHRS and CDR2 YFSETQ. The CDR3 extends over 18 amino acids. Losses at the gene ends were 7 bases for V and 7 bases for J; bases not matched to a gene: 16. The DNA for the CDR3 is TGCGCCAGCCGAATGGGACTAGCGGGAGGGCTCTTACCCGGGACCCAGTACTTC. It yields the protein CASRMGLAGGLLPGTQYF.

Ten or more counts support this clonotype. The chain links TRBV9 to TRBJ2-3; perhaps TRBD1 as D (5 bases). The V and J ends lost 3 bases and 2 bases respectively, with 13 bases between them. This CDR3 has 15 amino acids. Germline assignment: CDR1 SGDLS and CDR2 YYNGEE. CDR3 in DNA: TGTGCCAGCAGCGCGACGGTAGGGGTCACAGATACGCAGTATTTT. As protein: CASSATVGVTDTQYF.

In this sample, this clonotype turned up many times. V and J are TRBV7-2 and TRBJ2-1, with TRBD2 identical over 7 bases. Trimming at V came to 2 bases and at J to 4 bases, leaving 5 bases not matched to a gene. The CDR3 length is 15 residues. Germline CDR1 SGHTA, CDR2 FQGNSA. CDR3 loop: CASSLTLAEYNEQFF. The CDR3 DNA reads TGTGCCAGCAGCTTAACGCTAGCGGAATACAATGAGCAGTTCTTC.

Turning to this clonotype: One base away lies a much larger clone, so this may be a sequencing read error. Written as DNA, the CDR3 is TGTGCCAGCAGTGACGTCGGGAGCTCCTACAATGAGCAGTTCTTC. This encodes CASSDVGSSYNEQFF. The V call is TRBV6-4, the J call TRBJ2-1, with D possibly being TRBD2 (6 bases). Trimming removed 2 bases from V and 0 bases from J, with 8 bases in between. CDR1 MRHNA and CDR2 SNTAGT come from the germline V gene. This CDR3 comprises 15 residues.